These T cell receptor beta chains were read from a single sample in a study of cytomegalovirus exposure and HLA in healthy donors. Repertoires were generated with immunoSEQ multiplex PCR, while TCRdb's copy carries only in-frame clones and drops some. Found here are about 360,000 clones, about nine tenths of them singletons; the top ten hold approximately 0.86%. Sample: PBMCs. These receptors came from a woman between 18 and 29 years old in good health and CMV-seronegative. CDR3s include the opening cysteine and the closing phenylalanine or tryptophan. A D gene is named only where the DNA matches it firmly. Size values are once, few and many counts, or a class for expanded clones, and some rows have none.

V	size	D	J	CDR3	DNA
TRBV11-3	once	TRBD2	TRBJ2-2	CASSLPGGGELFF	TGTGCCAGCAGCCTCCCGGGAGGCGGGGAGCTGTTTTTT
TRBV27	-	-	TRBJ2-1	CASSRGMQYNEQFF	TGTGCCAGCAGCAGGGGAATGCAGTACAATGAGCAGTTCTTC
TRBV5-6	-	-	TRBJ1-1	CASSPDRLGTEAFF	TGTGCCAGCAGCCCTGACAGGTTGGGCACTGAAGCTTTCTTT
TRBV2	-	-	TRBJ2-2	CASRVAAGGELFF	TGTGCCAGCAGGGTAGCGGCGGGCGGGGAGCTGTTTTTT
TRBV7-9	-	TRBD2	TRBJ2-2	CASTYSTSGGNTGELFF	TGTGCCAGCACCTATTCGACTAGCGGGGGGAACACCGGGGAGCTGTTTTTT
TRBV5-1	-	-	TRBJ2-3	CASGRTSTDTQYF	TGCGCCAGCGGGCGGACATCGACAGATACGCAGTATTTT
TRBV18	-	-	TRBJ2-5	CASSPLSRVYQETQYF	TGTGCCAGCTCACCGTTAAGCAGGGTCTACCAAGAGACCCAGTACTTC
TRBV27	-	TRBD1	TRBJ1-3	CASKVEWGQVRWGNTIYF	TGTGCCAGCAAGGTCGAATGGGGACAGGTTCGTTGGGGAAACACCATATATTTT
TRBV5-1	-	-	TRBJ2-5	CASSFRGLQETQYF	TGCGCCAGCAGCTTCCGTGGCCTCCAAGAGACCCAGTACTTC
TRBV21-1	-	-	TRBJ2-7	CASSKRQGYEQYF	TGTGCCAGCAGCAAAAGACAGGGCTACGAGCAGTACTTC
TRBV27	-	TRBD1	TRBJ1-5	CASSRAPQGGSQPQHF	TGTGCCAGCAGTAGGGCCCCACAGGGGGGAAGTCAGCCCCAGCATTTT
TRBV4-1	-	TRBD2	TRBJ2-1	CASSQGPSGGASYNEQFF	TGCGCCAGCAGCCAAGGTCCTAGCGGGGGGGCCTCCTACAATGAGCAGTTCTTC
TRBV5-1	-	-	TRBJ1-5	CASSLGVREPQHF	TGCGCCAGCAGCTTAGGGGTTCGGGAGCCCCAGCATTTT
TRBV7-9	-	TRBD1	TRBJ2-7	CASSPRGQGAYEQYF	TGTGCCAGCAGCCCTCGCGGACAGGGCGCCTACGAGCAGTACTTC
TRBV9	once	-	TRBJ1-1	CASSVSPGTAPGSTEAFF	TGTGCCAGCAGCGTAAGTCCGGGAACTGCCCCAGGAAGCACTGAAGCTTTCTTT
TRBV28	-	TRBD1	TRBJ2-3	CASGTGNTDTQYF	TGTGCCAGCGGGACAGGGAACACAGATACGCAGTATTTT
TRBV6-5	-	TRBD1	TRBJ1-6	CASSHYRGSGNSPLHF	TGTGCCAGCAGTCACTACAGGGGCTCGGGTAATTCACCCCTCCACTTT
TRBV30	-	-	TRBJ2-7	CAWSVFSGSSYEQYF	TGTGCCTGGAGTGTATTTTCTGGCAGCTCCTACGAGCAGTACTTC
TRBV5-1	-	-	TRBJ2-3	CASSRRDTQYF	TGCGCCAGCAGCCGTCGGGATACGCAGTATTTT
TRBV11-2	-	TRBD1	TRBJ2-5	CASSPPGTGSRETQYF	TGTGCCAGCAGCCCACCGGGGACAGGGTCCCGGGAGACCCAGTACTTC
TRBV6-5	-	-	TRBJ2-1	CASSYETAHNEQFF	TGTGCCAGCAGTTACGAAACAGCCCACAATGAGCAGTTCTTC
TRBV6-1	-	-	TRBJ2-1	CASTSISGGHNEQFF	TGTGCCAGCACTTCCATTTCCGGGGGACACAATGAGCAGTTCTTC
TRBV12-5	-	TRBD1	TRBJ2-5	CASRPGQGATETQYF	TGTGCTAGTAGACCGGGACAGGGGGCGACGGAGACCCAGTACTTC
TRBV27	-	-	TRBJ2-2	CASSLVPGTGELFF	TGTGCCAGCAGTTTAGTTCCGGGGACCGGGGAGCTGTTTTTT
TRBV6-5	-	-	TRBJ2-2	CASSYYSGELFF	TGTGCCAGCAGTTACTATTCTGGGGAGCTGTTTTTT
TRBV28	-	TRBD1	TRBJ1-5	CASSFRTGNTVSNQPQHF	TGTGCCAGCAGTTTTAGGACAGGCAATACCGTAAGCAATCAGCCCCAGCATTTT
TRBV6-5	once	-	TRBJ2-1	CASSYSRGGSYNEQFF	TGTGCCAGCAGTTACTCGAGGGGGGGCTCCTACAATGAGCAGTTCTTC
TRBV7-7	-	-	TRBJ2-7	CASSLALGAGPSEQYF	TGTGCCAGCAGCTTAGCCTTAGGGGCAGGGCCCTCCGAGCAGTACTTC
TRBV30	-	-	TRBJ1-1	CAWSQYLRRAAEAFF	TGTGCCTGGAGTCAGTACCTTCGGAGGGCAGCGGAAGCTTTCTTT
TRBV28	-	TRBD1	TRBJ2-5	CASSSPGTADGQETQYF	TGTGCCAGCAGTTCGCCAGGGACAGCGGATGGTCAGGAGACCCAGTACTTC
TRBV14	-	-	TRBJ2-5	CASSQDARTQYF	TGTGCCAGCAGCCAAGACGCTAGGACCCAGTACTTC
TRBV7-9	-	-	TRBJ2-5	CASSGGLETQYF	TGTGCCAGCAGCGGGGGGTTGGAGACCCAGTACTTC
TRBV28	few	-	TRBJ2-5	CASSYIQETQYF	TGTGCCAGCAGTTATATCCAAGAGACCCAGTACTTC
TRBV27	-	TRBD1	TRBJ2-7	CASSWRQGSSYEQYF	TGTGCCAGCAGTTGGCGACAGGGTAGCTCCTACGAGCAGTACTTC
TRBV5-8	-	-	TRBJ1-1	CASRMTGGNTEAFF	TGTGCCAGCAGAATGACAGGAGGGAACACTGAAGCTTTCTTT
TRBV28	few	-	TRBJ1-5	CASRGGLFTSQHF	TGTGCCAGCAGGGGAGGACTTTTCACGTCCCAGCATTTT
TRBV11-3	-	TRBD2	TRBJ2-1	CASSSFTGLADNEQFF	TGTGCCAGCAGCTCCTTCACGGGACTAGCGGACAATGAGCAGTTCTTC
TRBV18	-	-	TRBJ1-1	CASSPSGGSTEAFF	TGTGCCAGCTCACCATCTGGCGGGAGCACTGAAGCTTTCTTT
TRBV25-1	-	-	TRBJ1-2	CASSERVGRGPSGYTF	TGTGCCAGCAGTGAGAGAGTAGGCAGGGGTCCAAGTGGCTACACCTTC
TRBV23-1	-	-	TRBJ2-4	CASSPARAGRAPLQYF	TGCGCCAGCAGTCCGGCGAGGGCCGGACGGGCTCCCCTTCAGTACTTC
TRBV2	-	TRBD1	TRBJ2-5	CASSPRTGGLETQYF	TGTGCCAGCAGCCCTCGCACAGGGGGATTAGAGACCCAGTACTTC
TRBV19	-	-	TRBJ1-2	CASGQWTVVPDGYTF	TGTGCCAGTGGCCAGTGGACAGTGGTACCCGATGGCTACACCTTC
TRBV1	-	-	TRBJ1-6	CTSRVGLSEDNSPLHF	TGCACCAGCAGGGTCGGATTATCCGAGGATAATTCACCCCTCCACTTT
TRBV4-1	once	-	TRBJ1-5	CASSQDPTGWGQPQHF	TGCGCCAGCAGCCAAGATCCAACAGGGTGGGGGCAGCCCCAGCATTTT
TRBV28	-	TRBD1	TRBJ1-6	CAATGASYSPLHF	TGTGCCGCCACAGGGGCCTCTTATTCACCCCTCCACTTT
TRBV5-1	once	-	TRBJ1-6	CASRAGHGNSPLHF	TGCGCCAGCAGAGCGGGACACGGTAATTCACCCCTCCACTTT
TRBV10-3	-	-	TRBJ1-2	CAISEGSGGGYTF	TGTGCCATCAGTGAAGGATCGGGGGGAGGCTACACCTTC
TRBV4-1	-	TRBD1	TRBJ1-2	CASSHTGGGYTF	TGCGCCAGCAGCCACACAGGGGGCGGCTACACCTTC
TRBV15	few	TRBD2	TRBJ2-4	CATSIGSGGPRIQYF	TGTGCCACCAGCATCGGGAGCGGGGGACCCCGCATTCAGTACTTC
TRBV9	-	-	TRBJ2-2	CASRRLVNTGELFF	TGTGCCAGCCGACGACTTGTGAACACCGGGGAGCTGTTTTTT